This is a list of T cell receptor beta chains from one sample in a study of T cell responses to AZD1222 COVID-19 vaccine. TCRdb keeps only in-frame clones here, not all; method: immunoSEQ multiplex PCR. The sample lists more than 95,000 clones; 80% to 90% were seen once. The sample in question was peripheral blood, obtained 28 days after the second AZD1222 dose. These receptors originate from an adult who received the AZD1222 COVID-19 vaccine. The CDR3 runs from the conserved cysteine through the conserved F or W. D genes are given only for firm matches. Expanded clones are given a class, and other clones once, few, many or no size at all.

j_call,clone_size,v_call,d_call,cdr3_nt,cdr3_aa
TRBJ2-2,.,TRBV9,TRBD2,TGTGCCAGCAGTTTAGGACTAGCGGAAAGTAACACCGGGGAGCTGTTTTTT,CASSLGLAESNTGELFF
TRBJ1-1,.,TRBV5-1,.,TGCGCCAGCAGCGGGATTGGGGCTGAAGCTTTCTTT,CASSGIGAEAFF
TRBJ1-1,.,TRBV7-9,.,TGTGCCAGCAGCTTAGGTTCTGCAGGCTCTGAAGCTTTCTTT,CASSLGSAGSEAFF
TRBJ2-5,.,TRBV28,TRBD2,TGTGCCAGCAGTTTTTTCAGCGGGAGAGACCAAGAGACCCAGTACTTC,CASSFFSGRDQETQYF
TRBJ1-4,.,TRBV9,.,TGTGCCAGCAGCCCGATACCCGGTAATGAAAAACTGTTTTTT,CASSPIPGNEKLFF
TRBJ1-1,.,TRBV14,.,TGTGCCAGCAGCCAAGATAGTGGGGCGAGGACTGAAGCTTTCTTT,CASSQDSGARTEAFF
TRBJ2-1,.,TRBV19,.,TGTGCCAGTAGTCAGGGCCTCTCCCACAATGAGCAGTTCTTC,CASSQGLSHNEQFF
TRBJ2-4,.,TRBV7-6,.,TGTGCCAGCAGCTTAGCGCGGGGAAACATTCAGTACTTC,CASSLARGNIQYF
TRBJ2-2,.,TRBV27,.,TGTGCCAGCAGATTAAGGGACTCCTCAAGCGGGGAGCTGTTTTTT,CASRLRDSSSGELFF
TRBJ1-2,.,TRBV7-9,.,TGTGCCAGCAGCTCCCTAGACAGTGTATATGGCTACACCTTC,CASSSLDSVYGYTF
TRBJ1-1,.,TRBV6-5,TRBD1,TGTGCCAGCAGTTACTCGTACAGGGGGCACACTGAAGCTTTCTTT,CASSYSYRGHTEAFF
TRBJ1-4,once,TRBV4-2,TRBD1,TGTGCCAGCAGCCAACGACAGGGAGTTAATGAAAAACTGTTTTTT,CASSQRQGVNEKLFF
TRBJ1-2,.,TRBV10-3,.,TGTGCCATCAGTGAGACGGAGTATGGCTACACCTTC,CAISETEYGYTF
TRBJ2-2,once,TRBV7-9,TRBD1,TGTGCCAGCAGCCTCGGGACAGCAGCCACCGGGGAGCTGTTTTTT,CASSLGTAATGELFF
TRBJ1-1,once,TRBV5-4,TRBD1,TGTGCCAGCAGCTTGTCCCGGGACAGGGCGGCACGCACTGAAGCTTTCTTT,CASSLSRDRAARTEAFF
TRBJ2-1,.,TRBV9,TRBD2,TGTGCCAGCAGCCAGACTAGCGGGATGCAAGGTGAGCAGTTCTTC,CASSQTSGMQGEQFF
TRBJ2-6,.,TRBV18,TRBD2,TGTGCCAGCTCACCGGGACTAGCGGGAGGCTCTGGGGCCAACGTCCTGACTTTC,CASSPGLAGGSGANVLTF
TRBJ2-7,.,TRBV6-5,TRBD2,TGTGCCAGCAGTTACTCAACTAGCGGGTTCTCCTACGAGCAGTACTTC,CASSYSTSGFSYEQYF
TRBJ1-2,.,TRBV19,.,TGTGCCAGTAGTCACCCGGACAGAAATTACGCCTATGGCTACACCTTC,CASSHPDRNYAYGYTF
TRBJ1-5,.,TRBV2,.,TGTGCCAGCAGTGAACAGGGGCTCAATCAGCCCCAGCATTTT,CASSEQGLNQPQHF
TRBJ2-7,.,TRBV7-2,.,TGTGCCAGCAGCCCCGCTCGTCAGACCCTCGGCGAGCAGTACTTC,CASSPARQTLGEQYF
TRBJ1-5,.,TRBV18,.,TGTGCCAGCTCACCACAGGGCCAGCCCCAGCATTTT,CASSPQGQPQHF
TRBJ2-3,.,TRBV7-2,TRBD2,TGTGCCAGCAGCTTAGTGGGGGAATTAGCGGGAGCGGGCACAGATACGCAGTATTTT,CASSLVGELAGAGTDTQYF
TRBJ2-7,.,TRBV28,.,TGTGCCAGCAGACCAGGTCCGCAGGGCTACGAGCAGTACTTC,CASRPGPQGYEQYF
TRBJ2-1,few,TRBV2,.,TGTGCCAGCAGTGAATGGTTTAGCGAGAATGAGCAGTTCTTC,CASSEWFSENEQFF
TRBJ1-6,.,TRBV7-3,.,TGTGCCAGCAGCTTAGGTGTCGCCGGTAATTCACCCCTCCACTTT,CASSLGVAGNSPLHF
TRBJ2-7,.,TRBV5-6,.,TGTGCCAGCAGCCGCTCTGGGGGGGCAGTCGAGCAGTACTTC,CASSRSGGAVEQYF
TRBJ2-5,.,TRBV24-1,.,TGTGCCACCAGTGATTTGACGCGTGGAGAGACCCAGTACTTC,CATSDLTRGETQYF
TRBJ2-3,.,TRBV28,TRBD2,TGTGCCAGCACTGAAGCGGGATTATACACAGATACGCAGTATTTT,CASTEAGLYTDTQYF
TRBJ2-4,.,TRBV19,TRBD2,TGTGCCAGTAGTAACGGACTAGCGGTAAACATTCAGTACTTC,CASSNGLAVNIQYF
TRBJ2-7,.,TRBV7-8,.,TGTGCCAGCAGCCCCGGACCGTACGAGCAGTACTTC,CASSPGPYEQYF
TRBJ2-2,once,TRBV5-1,TRBD1,TGCGCCAGCAGCGTCAAGACAGGGGGCGCTTTGGGGGAGCTGTTTTTT,CASSVKTGGALGELFF
TRBJ1-2,.,TRBV7-3,.,TGTGCCAGCAGCTTGGTAAACGGCTACACCTTC,CASSLVNGYTF
TRBJ2-5,.,TRBV7-9,.,TGTGCCAGCAGCCTCGGGTGGGGCGACAAAGAGACCCAGTACTTC,CASSLGWGDKETQYF
TRBJ1-3,.,TRBV28,.,TGTGCCAGCAGTTTGAGTCAGACAGGCGCCTCTGGAAACACCATATATTTT,CASSLSQTGASGNTIYF
TRBJ2-7,.,TRBV7-8,.,TGTGCCAGCGGAAAATACGAGCAGTACTTC,CASGKYEQYF
TRBJ1-5,.,TRBV3-1/TRBV3-2,.,TGTGCCAGCAGTCGGGGCAATCAGCCCCAGCATTTT,CASSRGNQPQHF
TRBJ1-6,.,TRBV3-1/TRBV3-2,.,TGTGCCAGCAGCCAATTGAGGGGCTTTAATTCACCCCTCCACTTT,CASSQLRGFNSPLHF
TRBJ1-5,.,TRBV24-1,.,TGTGCCACCAGTGATTTGACGGATCAGCCCCAGCATTTT,CATSDLTDQPQHF
TRBJ1-4,.,TRBV27,.,TGTGCCAGCAGGTCGACGGGAGAGGGGAAACTGTTTTTT,CASRSTGEGKLFF
TRBJ2-7,once,TRBV5-6,.,TGTGCCAGCAGCCGGGGGACCGGGGGAAACTACGAGCAGTACTTC,CASSRGTGGNYEQYF
TRBJ2-7,.,TRBV12-2,.,TGTGCAAGTCGCCCACGGGGCAGCCATATAGAGGAGCAGTACTTC,CASRPRGSHIEEQYF
TRBJ1-6,.,TRBV5-1,TRBD1,TGCGCCAGCAGCTTCGACCCCGGACAGGCCCAATCACCCCTCCACTTT,CASSFDPGQAQSPLHF
TRBJ1-6,few,TRBV5-4,.,TGTGCCAGCAGCTTGTCAGGGCTCCGGCAATATAATTCACCCCTCCACTTT,CASSLSGLRQYNSPLHF
TRBJ2-5,.,TRBV19,TRBD2,TGTGCCAGTAGTATTGTGAGCGGGAGGGGTGAGACCCAGTACTTC,CASSIVSGRGETQYF
TRBJ1-1,.,TRBV9,.,TGTGCCAGCAGGCGGGGGGCTATGAACACTGAAGCTTTCTTT,CASRRGAMNTEAFF
TRBJ2-7,.,TRBV10-1,TRBD2,TGCGCCAGCAGGCTACCTAGCGGGAACAATAAGTACTTC,CASRLPSGNNKYF
TRBJ2-7,.,TRBV6-5,.,TGTGCCAGCAGTTACTCTACGGCTAGCGCCCATTTCTACTTC,CASSYSTASAHFYF